This TCR beta chain was identified during a study of T cells after somatic rescue of genetic block. Germline V gene sequence: CDR1 LNHNV, CDR2 YYDKDF (reference sequence). V was shortened by 0 bases and J by 13 bases, with 24 bases between the two germline ends. CDR3 size: 16 residues. TCRdb's table, derived via immunoSEQ multiplex PCR, lists solely in-frame clones and lacks some. The sample includes 110,000 or so clones, over 80% seen only once; the top ten take about 1.5%. The rearrangement links TRBV15 to TRBJ1-2; the D gene is possibly TRBD1 (6 bases). Sequencing was performed on peripheral blood mononuclear cells (PBMCs). The receptor was derived from a woman aged 18-30 years. CDR3 region: CATSRDRAGAFLSFTF. CDR3 DNA sequence: TGTGCCACCAGCAGAGATCGGGCAGGGGCCTTCTTATCATTCACCTTC.